This TCR beta chain was captured in a study of blood T cell repertoires in COVID-19. Across the whole study: From T cells, B-cell-depleted T cells, or PBMCs came the material, which was cDNA or gDNA.

Those enrolled in Seattle joined during active infection and were followed longitudinally afterward. Germline assignment: CDR1 WNHNN and CDR2 SYGVQD (reference sequence). V was pared by 6 bases and J by 7 bases, with 19 bases between. The CDR3 is made up of 15 amino acids. In the original processing: Estimation of nucleated cell counts relied on the amplification of reference gene primers. Libraries were prepared by immunoSEQ multiplex PCR; TCRdb keeps only in-frame clonotypes and omits some of them. V and J calls plus clone size are reproduced from that table; the DNA served to infer D and trimming. The sample contains about 180,000 clones, around 80% of which appear only once.

The sequencing sample was made of peripheral blood. This chain uses TRBV10-1 with TRBJ2-1; tentatively, D is TRBD2 (5 bases). This clonotype was sampled from a woman between 40 and 50 years old with COVID-19, enrolled during active disease. The CDR3 bases are TGCGCCAGCAGCCTTAGCGTTATCCCCGGGAATGAGCAGTTCTTC. Translation gives CASSLSVIPGNEQFF.